Included here is one T cell receptor (beta chain) sequence, with context. V lost 6 bases, J lost 6 bases, and 6 bases stayed unmatched. Germline CDR1 reads SGHTA; CDR2 reads FQGNSA. The CDR3 totals 13 residues. The sample belongs to a study of cytomegalovirus exposure and HLA in healthy donors. PCR employed 60 Vbeta and 13 Jbeta primers. Sequenced by immunoSEQ multiplex PCR; TCRdb stores in-frame clones only, minus some. The sample lists 200,000 to 250,000 clones; roughly 82% were seen once. Sequenced sample: PBMCs. This chain uses TRBV7-2 with TRBJ1-1; TRBD1 aligns across 8 bases. The clonotype comes from a woman aged 40 to 49 in good health and CMV-seropositive. CDR3 nucleotides: TGTGCCAGCAGTCTAAGGACAGGGCCTGAAGCTTTCTTT. It encodes CASSLRTGPEAFF.